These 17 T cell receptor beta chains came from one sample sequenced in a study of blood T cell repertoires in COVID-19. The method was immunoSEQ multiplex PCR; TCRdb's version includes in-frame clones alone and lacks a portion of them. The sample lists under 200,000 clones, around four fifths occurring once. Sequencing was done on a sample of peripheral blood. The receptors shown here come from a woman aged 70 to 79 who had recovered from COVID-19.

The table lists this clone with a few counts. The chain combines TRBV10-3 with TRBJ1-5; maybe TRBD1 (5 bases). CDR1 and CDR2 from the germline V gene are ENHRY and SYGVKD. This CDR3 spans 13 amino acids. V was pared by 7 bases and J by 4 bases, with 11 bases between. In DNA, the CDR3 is TGTGCCATCATGGCAGGGCTTAATCAGCCCCAGCATTTT. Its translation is CAIMAGLNQPQHF.

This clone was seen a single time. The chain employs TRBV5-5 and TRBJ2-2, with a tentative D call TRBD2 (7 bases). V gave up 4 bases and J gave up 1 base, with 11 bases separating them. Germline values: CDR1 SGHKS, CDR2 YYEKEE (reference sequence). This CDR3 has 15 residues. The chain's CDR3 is CASSPGGQNTGELFF. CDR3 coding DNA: TGTGCCAGCAGCCCGGGGGGCCAGAACACCGGGGAGCTGTTTTTT. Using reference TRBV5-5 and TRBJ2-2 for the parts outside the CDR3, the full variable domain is DAGVTQSPTHLIKTRGQQVTLRCSPISGHKSVSWYQQVLGQGPQFIFQYYEKEERGRGNFPDRFSARQFPNYSSELNVNALLLGDSALYLCASSPGGQNTGELFFGEGSRLTVL.

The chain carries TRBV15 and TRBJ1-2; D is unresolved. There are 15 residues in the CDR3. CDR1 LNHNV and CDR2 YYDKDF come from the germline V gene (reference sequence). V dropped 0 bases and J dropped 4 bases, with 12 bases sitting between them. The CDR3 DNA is TGTGCCACCAGCAGAGATGGGAGGGCCCTCTATGGCTACACCTTC. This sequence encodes CATSRDGRALYGYTF.

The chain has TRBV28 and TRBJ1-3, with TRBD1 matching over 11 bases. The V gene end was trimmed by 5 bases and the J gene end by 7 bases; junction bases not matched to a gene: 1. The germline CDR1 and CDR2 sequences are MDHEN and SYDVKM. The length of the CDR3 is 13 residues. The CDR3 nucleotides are TGTGCCAGCAGTCGGACAGGGGGCAACACCATATATTTT. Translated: CASSRTGGNTIYF.

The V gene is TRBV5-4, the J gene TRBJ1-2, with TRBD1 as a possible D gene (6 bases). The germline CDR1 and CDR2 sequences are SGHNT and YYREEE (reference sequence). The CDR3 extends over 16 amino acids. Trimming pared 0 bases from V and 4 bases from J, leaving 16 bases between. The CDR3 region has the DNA TGTGCCAGCAGCTTGGGGGGGGGCCTCGGGATCTATGGCTACACCTTC. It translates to CASSLGGGLGIYGYTF.

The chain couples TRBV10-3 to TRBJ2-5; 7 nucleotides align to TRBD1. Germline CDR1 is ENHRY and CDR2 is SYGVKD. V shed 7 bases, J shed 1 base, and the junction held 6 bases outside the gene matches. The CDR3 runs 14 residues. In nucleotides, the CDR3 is TGTGCCATCAAGCATGACAGGGTCCAAGAGACCCAGTACTTC. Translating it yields CAIKHDRVQETQYF.

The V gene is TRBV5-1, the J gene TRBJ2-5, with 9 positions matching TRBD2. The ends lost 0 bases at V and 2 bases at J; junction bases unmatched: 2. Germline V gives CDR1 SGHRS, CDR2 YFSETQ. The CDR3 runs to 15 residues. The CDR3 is CASSLEAGGQETQYF. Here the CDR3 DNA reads TGCGCCAGCAGCTTGGAGGCGGGAGGGCAAGAGACCCAGTACTTC. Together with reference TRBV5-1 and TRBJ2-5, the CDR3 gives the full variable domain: KAGVTQTPRYLIKTRGQQVTLSCSPISGHRSVSWYQQTPGQGLQFLFEYFSETQRNKGNFPGRFSGRQFSNSRSEMNVSTLELGDSALYLCASSLEAGGQETQYFGPGTRLLVL.

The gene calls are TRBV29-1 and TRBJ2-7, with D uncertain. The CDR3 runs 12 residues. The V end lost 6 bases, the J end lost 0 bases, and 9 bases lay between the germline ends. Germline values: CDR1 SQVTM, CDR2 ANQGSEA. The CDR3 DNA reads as TGCAGCGTGGTTGTGAGCTCCTACGAGCAGTACTTC. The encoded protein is CSVVVSSYEQYF.

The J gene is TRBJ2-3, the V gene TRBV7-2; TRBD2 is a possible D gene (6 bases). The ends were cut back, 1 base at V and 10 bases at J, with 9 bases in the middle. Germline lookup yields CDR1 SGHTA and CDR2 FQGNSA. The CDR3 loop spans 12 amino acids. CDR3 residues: CASSLEGGAQYF. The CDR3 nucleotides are TGTGCCAGCAGCTTAGAAGGCGGGGCGCAGTATTTT. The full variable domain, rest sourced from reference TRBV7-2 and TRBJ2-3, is GAGVSQSPSNKVTEKGKDVELRCDPISGHTALYWYRQSLGQGLEFLIYFQGNSAPDKSGLPSDRFSAERTGGSVSTLTIQRTQQEDSAVYLCASSLEGGAQYFGPGTRLTVL.

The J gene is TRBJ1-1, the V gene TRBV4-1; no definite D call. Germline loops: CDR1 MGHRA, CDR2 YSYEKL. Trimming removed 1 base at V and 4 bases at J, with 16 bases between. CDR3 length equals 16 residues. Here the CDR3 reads CASSQGAATRGTEAFF. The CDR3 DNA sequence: TGCGCCAGCAGCCAAGGTGCGGCAACCCGGGGCACTGAAGCTTTCTTT.

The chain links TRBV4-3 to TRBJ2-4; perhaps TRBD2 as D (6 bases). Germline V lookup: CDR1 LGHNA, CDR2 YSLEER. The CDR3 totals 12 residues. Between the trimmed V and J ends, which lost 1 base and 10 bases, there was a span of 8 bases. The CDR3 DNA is TGCGCCAGCAGCCAAGGTAGCGGAATTCAGTACTTC. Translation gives CASSQGSGIQYF.

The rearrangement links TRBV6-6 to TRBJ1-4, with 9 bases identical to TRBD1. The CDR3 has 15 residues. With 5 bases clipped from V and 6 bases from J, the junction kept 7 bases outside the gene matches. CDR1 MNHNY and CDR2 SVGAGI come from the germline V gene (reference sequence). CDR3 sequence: CASSGRGQGDEKLFF. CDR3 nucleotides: TGTGCCAGCAGTGGCCGGGGACAGGGAGATGAAAAACTGTTTTTT.

The CDR3 here is CASSLEGFTEAFF. In DNA form, the CDR3 reads TGCGCCAGCAGCTTGGAGGGGTTCACTGAAGCTTTCTTT. The gene calls are TRBV5-1 and TRBJ1-1; perhaps TRBD1 as D (5 bases). The CDR3 spans 13 residues. Germline V gives CDR1 SGHRS, CDR2 YFSETQ. Trimming stripped 0 bases from V and 4 bases from J, with 7 bases between.

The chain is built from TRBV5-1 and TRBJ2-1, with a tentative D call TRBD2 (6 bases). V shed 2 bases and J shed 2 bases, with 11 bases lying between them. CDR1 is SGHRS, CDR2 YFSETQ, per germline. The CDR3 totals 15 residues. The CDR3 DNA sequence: TGCGCCAGCAGCTTCGAGCCGGGAGCCTACAATGAGCAGTTCTTC. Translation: CASSFEPGAYNEQFF.

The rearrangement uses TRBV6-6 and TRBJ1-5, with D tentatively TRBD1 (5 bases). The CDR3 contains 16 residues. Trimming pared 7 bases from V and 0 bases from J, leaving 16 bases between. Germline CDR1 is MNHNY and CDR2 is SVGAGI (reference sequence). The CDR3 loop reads CASTRTGEYSNQPQHF. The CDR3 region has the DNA TGTGCCAGCACCCGCACAGGAGAATATAGCAATCAGCCCCAGCATTTT.

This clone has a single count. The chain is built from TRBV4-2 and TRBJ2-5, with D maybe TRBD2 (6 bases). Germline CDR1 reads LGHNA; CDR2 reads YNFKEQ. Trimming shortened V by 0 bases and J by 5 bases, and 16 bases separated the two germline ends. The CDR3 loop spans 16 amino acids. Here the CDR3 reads CASSQDSGGAGETQYF. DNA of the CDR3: TGTGCCAGCAGCCAAGATTCCGGAGGTGCGGGGGAGACCCAGTACTTC.

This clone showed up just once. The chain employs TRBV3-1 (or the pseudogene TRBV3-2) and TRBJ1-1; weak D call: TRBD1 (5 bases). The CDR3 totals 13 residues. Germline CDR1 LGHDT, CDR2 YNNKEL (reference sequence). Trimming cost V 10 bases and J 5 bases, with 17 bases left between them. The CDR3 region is CATEGQGGTEAFF. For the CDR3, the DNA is TGTGCCACCGAGGGGCAGGGAGGAACTGAAGCTTTCTTT.